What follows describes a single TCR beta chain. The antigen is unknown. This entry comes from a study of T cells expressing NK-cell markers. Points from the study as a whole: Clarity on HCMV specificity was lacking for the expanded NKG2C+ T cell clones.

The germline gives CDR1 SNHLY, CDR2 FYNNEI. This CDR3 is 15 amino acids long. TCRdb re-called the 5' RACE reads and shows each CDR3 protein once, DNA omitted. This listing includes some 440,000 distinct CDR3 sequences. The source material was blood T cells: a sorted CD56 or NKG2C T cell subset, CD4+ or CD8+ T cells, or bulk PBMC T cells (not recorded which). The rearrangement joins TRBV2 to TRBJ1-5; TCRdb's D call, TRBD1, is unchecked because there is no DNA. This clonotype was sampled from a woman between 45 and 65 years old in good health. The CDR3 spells CASSTGTGVGQPQHF.